A selection of T cell receptor beta chains follows, all from one sample in a study of OX40 agonist ivuxolimab in advanced cancers. Only in-frame clones appear in the TCRdb table, and some are missing; sequencing was by immunoSEQ multiplex PCR. The table includes about 48,000 clones, more than 70% detected once. Here the sequenced sample was CD4+ or CD8+ T cells sorted from blood, taken in a trial of the OX40 agonist ivuxolimab. The receptors stem from an adult with an advanced solid tumor such as melanoma, head and neck, liver or kidney cancer. Each CDR3 is given with its conserved first and last residue. Each record gives: J gene, clone size, V gene, D gene, CDR3 DNA, CDR3 protein. D genes are given only for firm matches. For some rows the clone size is stated as once, few or many, or as a class when expanded; others skip it.

TRBJ1-5,NA,TRBV27,NA,TGTGCCAGCAGTCTCCTCGAGGCAGGGCGGGGGATTCAGCCCCAGCATTTT,CASSLLEAGRGIQPQHF
TRBJ2-5,NA,TRBV28,TRBD2,TGTGCCAGCAGTTCCGGACTAGCGGGGGGGCGACTCGAGACCCAGTACTTC,CASSSGLAGGRLETQYF
TRBJ1-5,once,TRBV27,NA,TGTGCCAGCAGTTTTGGCAATCAGCCCCAGCATTTT,CASSFGNQPQHF
TRBJ2-2,NA,TRBV7-6,NA,TGTGCCAGCAGCTTAGTCGCTCAGGGGGAACTAGCGGCGAACACCGGGGAGCTGTTTTTT,CASSLVAQGELAANTGELFF
TRBJ2-5,NA,TRBV18,NA,TGTGCCAGCTCACTCACTTGGGGGGACGAGACCCAGTACTTC,CASSLTWGDETQYF
TRBJ2-3,once,TRBV28,TRBD2,TGTGCCAGCAGTCCATCTATAGCGGGGGGGGGCACAGATACGCAGTATTTT,CASSPSIAGGGTDTQYF
TRBJ2-5,NA,TRBV7-9,NA,TGTGCCAGCAGCTCAACCTGGGCGGAGGGGGAGACCCAGTACTTC,CASSSTWAEGETQYF
TRBJ1-4,NA,TRBV9,NA,TGTGCCAGCAGCGTAGATGGCAGGGGAAGTGAAAAACTGTTTTTT,CASSVDGRGSEKLFF
TRBJ2-3,once,TRBV5-1,NA,TGCGCCAGCAGCTTTCAGGGCGCAGATACGCAGTATTTT,CASSFQGADTQYF
TRBJ2-1,NA,TRBV6-5,NA,TGTGCCAGCACTAAAATGGGGGCTGAGCAGTTCTTC,CASTKMGAEQFF
TRBJ1-1,NA,TRBV7-9,TRBD1,TGTGCCAGCAGCTTAGCATTGGGACAGTTGAACACTGAAGCTTTCTTT,CASSLALGQLNTEAFF
TRBJ2-5,once,TRBV7-6,NA,TGTGCCAGCAGCTTAGAACCGGGCCGGGAGACCCAGTACTTC,CASSLEPGRETQYF
TRBJ2-7,NA,TRBV9,NA,TGTGCCAGCAGCCCCGCCGGGGTAGCGACCTACGAGCAGTACTTC,CASSPAGVATYEQYF
TRBJ1-2,medium-sized,TRBV14,NA,TGTGCCAGCAGCCAGGAGGGGAGGGCAGATGGCTACACCTTC,CASSQEGRADGYTF
TRBJ1-2,once,TRBV21-1,NA,TGTGCCAGCAGGGGAGGGGGGCCGATCACCGTTAACTATGGCTACACCTTC,CASRGGGPITVNYGYTF
TRBJ2-1,NA,TRBV6-4,TRBD1,TGTGCCAGCAGAGCGTGGACAGGGAATTCTCAGCAGTTCTTC,CASRAWTGNSQQFF
TRBJ1-2,NA,TRBV9,NA,TGTGCCAGCAGCGTAGAGATGGATAAAACGAGGGGCTACACCTTC,CASSVEMDKTRGYTF